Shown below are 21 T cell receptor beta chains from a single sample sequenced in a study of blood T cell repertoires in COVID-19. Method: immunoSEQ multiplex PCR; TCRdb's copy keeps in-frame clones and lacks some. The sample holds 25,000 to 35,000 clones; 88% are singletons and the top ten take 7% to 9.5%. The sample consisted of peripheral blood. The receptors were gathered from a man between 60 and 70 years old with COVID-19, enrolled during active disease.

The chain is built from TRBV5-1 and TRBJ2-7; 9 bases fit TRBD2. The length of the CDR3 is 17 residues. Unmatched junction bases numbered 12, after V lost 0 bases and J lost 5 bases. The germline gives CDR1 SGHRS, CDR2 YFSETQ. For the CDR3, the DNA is TGCGCCAGCAGCTTGGGAGGTCTAGCGGGAATTCGCGACGAGCAGTACTTC. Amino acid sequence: CASSLGGLAGIRDEQYF.

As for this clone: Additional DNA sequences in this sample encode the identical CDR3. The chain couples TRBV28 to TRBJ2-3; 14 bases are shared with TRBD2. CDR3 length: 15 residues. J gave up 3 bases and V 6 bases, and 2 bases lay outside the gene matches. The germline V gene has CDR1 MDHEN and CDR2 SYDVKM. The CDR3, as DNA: TGTGCCAGCAGGGGACTAGCGGGAGTGACAGATACGCAGTATTTT. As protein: CASRGLAGVTDTQYF.

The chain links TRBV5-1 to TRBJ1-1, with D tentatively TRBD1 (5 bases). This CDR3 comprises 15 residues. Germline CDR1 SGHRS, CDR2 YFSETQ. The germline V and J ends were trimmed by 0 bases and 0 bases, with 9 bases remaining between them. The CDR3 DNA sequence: TGCGCCAGCAGCTTGGAGATAGGGGTGAACACTGAAGCTTTCTTT. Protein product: CASSLEIGVNTEAFF.

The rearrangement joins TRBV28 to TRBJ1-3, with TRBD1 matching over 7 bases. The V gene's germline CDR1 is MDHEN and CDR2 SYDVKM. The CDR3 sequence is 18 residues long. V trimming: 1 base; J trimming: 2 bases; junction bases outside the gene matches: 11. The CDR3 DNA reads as TGTGCCAGCAGTTTATCCTCCGGGGCAGGGGGTGCTGGAAACACCATATATTTT. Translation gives CASSLSSGAGGAGNTIYF.

The CDR3 nucleotides are TGTGCCAGCAGCTTCGGGGGGAACACTGAAGCTTTCTTT. Its protein is CASSFGGNTEAFF. The genes are TRBV7-3 and TRBJ1-1; perhaps TRBD1 as D (5 bases). V was clipped by 3 bases and J by 1 base, with 6 bases between them. This CDR3 region has 13 residues. The germline gives CDR1 SGHTA, CDR2 FQGTGA.

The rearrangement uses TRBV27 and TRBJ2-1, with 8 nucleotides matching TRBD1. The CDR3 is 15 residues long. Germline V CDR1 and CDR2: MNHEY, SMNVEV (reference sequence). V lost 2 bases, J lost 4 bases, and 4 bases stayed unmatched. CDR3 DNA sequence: TGTGCCAGCAGTTTAGCAGGGGGCGCTTACAATGAGCAGTTCTTC. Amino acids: CASSLAGGAYNEQFF.

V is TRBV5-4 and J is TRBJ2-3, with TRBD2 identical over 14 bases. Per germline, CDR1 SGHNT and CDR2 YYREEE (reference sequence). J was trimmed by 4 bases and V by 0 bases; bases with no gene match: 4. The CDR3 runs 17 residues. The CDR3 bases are TGTGCCAGCAGCTTGGAGGGACTAGCGGGAGTTTCAGATACGCAGTATTTT. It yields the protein CASSLEGLAGVSDTQYF.

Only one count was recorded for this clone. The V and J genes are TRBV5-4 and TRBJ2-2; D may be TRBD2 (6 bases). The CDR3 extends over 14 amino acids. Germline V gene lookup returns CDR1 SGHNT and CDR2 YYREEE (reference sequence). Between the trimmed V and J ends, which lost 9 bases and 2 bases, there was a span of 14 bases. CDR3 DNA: TGTGCCACCCATCCGGGGGATAACACCGGGGAGCTGTTTTTT. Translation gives CATHPGDNTGELFF.

This CDR3 is CASSLDSNYNSPLHF. As DNA, the CDR3 is TGCGCCAGCAGCTTGGACAGTAACTATAATTCACCCCTCCACTTT. The gene calls are TRBV5-1 and TRBJ1-6; D call uncertain. The CDR3 covers 15 residues. Germline CDR1 reads SGHRS; CDR2 reads YFSETQ. V was pared by 0 bases and J by 3 bases, with 7 bases between.

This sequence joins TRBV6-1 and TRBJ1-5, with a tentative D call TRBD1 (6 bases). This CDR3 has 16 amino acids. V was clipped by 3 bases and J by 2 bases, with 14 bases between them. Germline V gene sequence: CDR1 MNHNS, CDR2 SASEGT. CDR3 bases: TGTGCCAGCAGTGACAGGGGAGCGGTGGGCAATCAGCCCCAGCATTTT. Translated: CASSDRGAVGNQPQHF.

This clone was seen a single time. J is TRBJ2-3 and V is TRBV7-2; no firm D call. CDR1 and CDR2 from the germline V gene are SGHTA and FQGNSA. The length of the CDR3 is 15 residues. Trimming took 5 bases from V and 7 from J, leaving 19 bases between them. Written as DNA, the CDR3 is TGTGCCAGCAGCCCATACTTAGGTTCAACTAATACGCAGTATTTT. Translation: CASSPYLGSTNTQYF.

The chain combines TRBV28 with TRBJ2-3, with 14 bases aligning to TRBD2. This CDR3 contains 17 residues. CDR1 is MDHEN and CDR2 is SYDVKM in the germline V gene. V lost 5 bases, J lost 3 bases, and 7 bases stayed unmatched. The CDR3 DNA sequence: TGTGCCAGCAGTCCGACTAGCGGGAGGGCCGGGACAGATACGCAGTATTTT. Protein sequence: CASSPTSGRAGTDTQYF.

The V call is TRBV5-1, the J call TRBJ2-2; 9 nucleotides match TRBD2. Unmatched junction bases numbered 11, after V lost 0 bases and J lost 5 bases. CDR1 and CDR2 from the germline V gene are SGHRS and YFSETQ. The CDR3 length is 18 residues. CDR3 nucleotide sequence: TGCGCCAGCAGCTTGGATGTTAGCGGGAGTGGGCGGACCGGGGAGCTGTTTTTT. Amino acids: CASSLDVSGSGRTGELFF.

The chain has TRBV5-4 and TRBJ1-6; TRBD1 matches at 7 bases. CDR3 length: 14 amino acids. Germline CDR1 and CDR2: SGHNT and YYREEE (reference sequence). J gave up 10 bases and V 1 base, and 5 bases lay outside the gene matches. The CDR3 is CASSLNRGISPLHF. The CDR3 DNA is TGTGCCAGCAGCTTGAACAGGGGAATCTCACCCCTCCACTTT.

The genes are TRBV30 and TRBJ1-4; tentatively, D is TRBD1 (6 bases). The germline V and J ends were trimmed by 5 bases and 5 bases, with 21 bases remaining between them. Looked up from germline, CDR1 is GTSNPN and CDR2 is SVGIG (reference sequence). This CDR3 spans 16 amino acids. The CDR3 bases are TGTGCCTGGCCAACCCAAAAGACAGGACGAAATGAAAAACTGTTTTTT. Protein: CAWPTQKTGRNEKLFF.

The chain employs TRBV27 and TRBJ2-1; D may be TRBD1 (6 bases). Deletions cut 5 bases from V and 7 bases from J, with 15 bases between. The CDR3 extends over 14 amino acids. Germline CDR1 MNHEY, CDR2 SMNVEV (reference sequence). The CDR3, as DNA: TGTGCCAGCAGTGCGATACAGGGTATAAATGAGCAGTTCTTC. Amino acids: CASSAIQGINEQFF.

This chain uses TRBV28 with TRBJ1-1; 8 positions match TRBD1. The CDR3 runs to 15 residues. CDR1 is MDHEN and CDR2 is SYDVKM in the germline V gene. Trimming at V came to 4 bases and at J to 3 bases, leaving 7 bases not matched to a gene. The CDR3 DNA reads TGTGCCAGCAGTTCCCCAGGGGGCAAGGACACTGAAGCTTTCTTT. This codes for CASSSPGGKDTEAFF.

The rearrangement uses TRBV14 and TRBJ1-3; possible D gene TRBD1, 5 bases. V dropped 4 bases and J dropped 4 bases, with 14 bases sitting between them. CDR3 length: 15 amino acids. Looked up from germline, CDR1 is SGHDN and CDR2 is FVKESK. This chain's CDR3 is CASSPREDKGNTIYF. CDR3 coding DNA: TGTGCCAGCAGCCCGCGGGAGGACAAAGGAAACACCATATATTTT. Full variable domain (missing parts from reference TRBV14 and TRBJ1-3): EAGVTQFPSHSVIEKGQTVTLRCDPISGHDNLYWYRRVMGKEIKFLLHFVKESKQDESGMPNNRFLAERTGGTYSTLKVQPAELEDSGVYFCASSPREDKGNTIYFGEGSWLTVV.

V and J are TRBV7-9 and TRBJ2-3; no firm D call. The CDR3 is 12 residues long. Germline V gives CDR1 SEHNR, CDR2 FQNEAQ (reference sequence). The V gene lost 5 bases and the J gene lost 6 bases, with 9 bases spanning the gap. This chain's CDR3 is CASSPPVDTQYF. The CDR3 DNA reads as TGTGCCAGCAGCCCCCCTGTGGATACGCAGTATTTT.

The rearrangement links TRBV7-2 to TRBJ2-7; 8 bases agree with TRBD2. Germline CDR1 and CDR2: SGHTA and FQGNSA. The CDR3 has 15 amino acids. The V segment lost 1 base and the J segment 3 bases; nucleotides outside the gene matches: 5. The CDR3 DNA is TGTGCCAGCAGCTTAGTGGGGACTAGAATCTACGAGCAGTACTTC. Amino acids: CASSLVGTRIYEQYF.

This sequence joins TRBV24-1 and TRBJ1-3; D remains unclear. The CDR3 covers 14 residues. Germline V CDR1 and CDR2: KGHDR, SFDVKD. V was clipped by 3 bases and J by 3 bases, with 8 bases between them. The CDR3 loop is CATSDNTNGNTIYF. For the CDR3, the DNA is TGTGCCACCAGTGATAACACCAATGGAAACACCATATATTTT.